Shown below are 28 T cell receptor beta chains from a single sample sequenced in a study of technical replicates of blood from several donors. Measured with immunoSEQ multiplex PCR; TCRdb has only the in-frame clones, and not every one. Among approximately 97,000 clones listed, about 96% were seen once. The sequencing sample was made of T cells isolated from PBMCs. The receptors were gathered from a human donor in good health.

The V gene is TRBV10-3, the J gene TRBJ2-1; TRBD2 matches 12 bases. CDR1 and CDR2 from the germline V gene are ENHRY and SYGVKD. This CDR3 has 18 amino acids. The ends lost 5 bases at V and 0 bases at J; junction bases unmatched: 8. CDR3 coding DNA: TGTGCCATCAGTACGGGACTAGCGGGTGGGAGCTCCTACAATGAGCAGTTCTTC. Amino acid sequence: CAISTGLAGGSSYNEQFF.

V is TRBV5-1 and J is TRBJ2-1; weak D call: TRBD1 (6 bases). Germline CDR1 reads SGHRS; CDR2 reads YFSETQ. V lost 4 bases and J lost 5, with 16 bases in between. The CDR3 consists of 15 residues. CDR3 DNA sequence: TGCGCCAGCAGCCCCGGGCAGGGGACGGACAATGAGCAGTTCTTC. This encodes CASSPGQGTDNEQFF.

This clone showed up just once. The chain employs TRBV27 and TRBJ2-3, with 12 bases matching TRBD2. Germline V gives CDR1 MNHEY, CDR2 SMNVEV (reference sequence). The V gene end was trimmed by 3 bases and the J gene end by 6 bases; junction bases not matched to a gene: 4. The CDR3 covers 15 residues. The CDR3: CASSFLAGGADTQYF. The CDR3 region has the DNA TGTGCCAGCAGTTTCCTAGCGGGAGGGGCGGATACGCAGTATTTT.

V and J are TRBV5-4 and TRBJ2-5, with 7 bases that match TRBD2. This CDR3 comprises 16 residues. In germline, CDR1 is SGHNT, CDR2 YYREEE (reference sequence). V was clipped by 0 bases and J by 6 bases; unmatched bases: 11. Here the CDR3 DNA reads TGTGCCAGCAGCTTGGGCGGGGGAGGCTTCCTGCAGACCCAGTACTTC. Translating it yields CASSLGGGGFLQTQYF. Complete variable domain (other parts from reference TRBV5-4 and TRBJ2-5): ETGVTQSPTHLIKTRGQQVTLRCSSQSGHNTVSWYQQALGQGPQFIFQYYREEENGRGNFPPRFSGLQFPNYSSELNVNALELDDSALYLCASSLGGGGFLQTQYFGPGTRLLVL.

The J gene is TRBJ1-2, the V gene TRBV19; the D gene is possibly TRBD1 (5 bases). The length of the CDR3 is 13 residues. Trimming removed 5 bases from V and 4 bases from J, with 11 bases in between. Germline V gene sequence: CDR1 LNHDA, CDR2 SQIVND (reference sequence). Here the CDR3 DNA reads TGTGCCAGTAGTCCACAGGACCGCTATGGCTACACCTTC. Protein sequence: CASSPQDRYGYTF.

The chain uses TRBV25-1 and TRBJ2-3; 9 nucleotides align to TRBD2. Germline V CDR1 and CDR2: MGHDK, SYGVNS. The CDR3 sequence is 16 residues long. Losses at the gene ends were 6 bases for V and 2 bases for J; bases not matched to a gene: 9. CDR3 region: CASSLRRLADTDTQYF. In DNA, the CDR3 is TGTGCCAGCAGCCTAAGGAGACTAGCGGACACAGATACGCAGTATTTT.

The chain couples TRBV27 to TRBJ2-1, with D hard to call. Germline CDR1 MNHEY, CDR2 SMNVEV (reference sequence). V lost 6 bases, J lost 4 bases, and 4 bases lay in between. The CDR3 length is 11 residues. The CDR3 reads CASSKYNEQFF. The CDR3 nucleotides are TGTGCCAGCAGCAAATACAATGAGCAGTTCTTC.

The gene calls are TRBV28 and TRBJ2-7, with 7 bases matching TRBD1. Trimming removed 7 bases from V and 3 bases from J; junction bases left unmatched: 6. CDR1 is MDHEN, CDR2 SYDVKM, per germline. The CDR3 sequence is 13 residues long. CDR3 bases: TGTGCCAGCACCGCGGACAGGATCTACGAGCAGTACTTC. Amino acids: CASTADRIYEQYF.

The chain is built from TRBV29-1 and TRBJ2-3, with 14 bases fitting TRBD2. This CDR3 contains 17 residues. J gave up 4 bases and V 0 bases, and 6 bases lay outside the gene matches. CDR1 is SQVTM, CDR2 ANQGSEA, per germline. This CDR3 is CSVEDPGTSGSPDTQYF. The CDR3 DNA reads TGCAGCGTTGAAGATCCTGGGACTAGCGGGAGCCCAGATACGCAGTATTTT.

This rearrangement joins TRBV9 to TRBJ2-3, with 8 bases matching TRBD1. J lost 4 bases, V lost 3 bases, and 4 bases had no gene match. The CDR3 is 14 residues long. Per the germline V gene, CDR1 is SGDLS and CDR2 is YYNGEE. In DNA form, the CDR3 reads TGTGCCAGCAGCGGCGGGACAGGTGCAGATACGCAGTATTTT. Protein product: CASSGGTGADTQYF. Supplemented by reference TRBV9 and TRBJ2-3, the full variable domain reads DSGVTQTPKHLITATGQRVTLRCSPRSGDLSVYWYQQSLDQGLQFLIQYYNGEERAKGNILERFSAQQFPDLHSELNLSSLELGDSALYFCASSGGTGADTQYFGPGTRLTVL.

V and J are TRBV27 and TRBJ2-7; 8 nucleotides agree with TRBD1. This CDR3 has 15 residues. The germline V gene has CDR1 MNHEY and CDR2 SMNVEV (reference sequence). The J segment lost 1 base and the V segment lost 6 bases, leaving 8 bases of the junction unmatched. CDR3: CASRLGQVQSYEQYF. For the CDR3, the DNA is TGTGCCAGCAGGCTGGGACAGGTCCAATCCTACGAGCAGTACTTC.

The chain has TRBV7-3 and TRBJ2-1; possible D gene TRBD2, 8 bases. Germline CDR1 reads SGHTA; CDR2 reads FQGTGA. V lost 4 bases to trimming and J lost 7 bases, with 17 bases between them. This CDR3 has 15 amino acids. The CDR3 nucleotides are TGTGCCAGCAGCTCGCTTAGCGGGACAGAAAATGAGCAGTTCTTC. Translation: CASSSLSGTENEQFF.

J is TRBJ1-2 and V is TRBV6-1; no reliable D call. The germline CDR1 and CDR2 sequences are MNHNS and SASEGT. Trimming took off 4 bases at V and 1 base at J, with 25 bases between the two ends. The CDR3 is made up of 19 amino acids. CDR3 protein: CASSAPLSPVSLNNYGYTF. CDR3 bases: TGTGCCAGCAGTGCTCCCCTCTCGCCGGTTTCCCTTAATAACTATGGCTACACCTTC.

This clone appeared a single time. The chain links TRBV27 to TRBJ2-7, with 8 bases matching TRBD1. From germline, CDR1 is MNHEY and CDR2 SMNVEV (reference sequence). The CDR3 loop spans 16 amino acids. Losses at the gene ends were 3 bases for V and 4 bases for J; bases not matched to a gene: 11. In nucleotides, the CDR3 is TGTGCCAGCAGTTTTTTATCCGGGACAGGAGTATACGAGCAGTACTTC. This translates into CASSFLSGTGVYEQYF.

The chain employs TRBV28 and TRBJ1-1; D remains ambiguous. This CDR3 comprises 10 residues. Germline loops: CDR1 MDHEN, CDR2 SYDVKM. Trimming left V 9 bases short and J 8 bases short, with 10 bases between. The CDR3 region is CASWGVEAFF. Here the CDR3 DNA reads TGTGCCAGTTGGGGAGTCGAAGCTTTCTTT.

The chain has TRBV27 and TRBJ2-1; 7 bases are shared with TRBD2. CDR3 length equals 12 residues. The ends lost 8 bases at V and 8 bases at J; junction bases unmatched: 6. Germline V gene sequence: CDR1 MNHEY, CDR2 SMNVEV (reference sequence). The CDR3 spells CASGRAEDEQFF. The CDR3 region has the DNA TGTGCCAGCGGGAGGGCCGAGGATGAGCAGTTCTTC.

V is TRBV28 and J is TRBJ1-2, with D possibly being TRBD1 (5 bases). This CDR3 contains 12 residues. Germline lookup yields CDR1 MDHEN and CDR2 SYDVKM. The V gene lost 0 bases and the J gene lost 6 bases, with 5 bases spanning the gap. The CDR3 loop reads CASSLWTDGYTF. CDR3 coding DNA: TGTGCCAGCAGTTTATGGACAGATGGCTACACCTTC.

This chain uses TRBV6-6 with TRBJ2-7; weak D call: TRBD2 (5 bases). V lost 5 bases, J lost 7 bases, and 21 bases lay in between. There are 15 residues in the CDR3. The V gene's germline CDR1 is MNHNY and CDR2 SVGAGI (reference sequence). The CDR3 DNA reads TGTGCCAGCAGTCCAAATAGCGTTCTGGGCGTAGAGCAGTACTTC. Its translation is CASSPNSVLGVEQYF.

V and J are TRBV9 and TRBJ2-1; possible D gene TRBD2, 5 bases. In germline, CDR1 is SGDLS, CDR2 YYNGEE. The CDR3 totals 13 residues. Trimming cost V 0 bases and J 10 bases, with 11 bases left between them. This CDR3 reads CASSVGIGGEQFF. The CDR3 region has the DNA TGTGCCAGCAGCGTAGGTATAGGCGGGGAGCAGTTCTTC.

The chain links TRBV13 to TRBJ2-7, with a weak D call TRBD1 (7 bases). Germline V gene lookup returns CDR1 PRHDT and CDR2 FYEKMQ (reference sequence). Trimming removed 5 bases from V and 2 bases from J, with 13 bases in between. The CDR3 length is 14 residues. The CDR3 here is CASSPGGTAYEQYF. DNA of the CDR3: TGTGCCAGCAGCCCTGGGGGGACAGCCTACGAGCAGTACTTC.

V usage is TRBV4-2 and J usage is TRBJ2-3; 9 bases line up with TRBD2. This CDR3 region has 16 residues. V gave up 1 base and J gave up 4 bases; unmatched junction bases: 6. Germline-derived CDR1 and CDR2 are LGHNA and YNFKEQ. The CDR3, as DNA: TGTGCCAGCAGCCAAGGCGGCGGGAGGGACGCAGATACGCAGTATTTT. Its translation is CASSQGGGRDADTQYF.

This rearrangement joins TRBV29-1 to TRBJ2-7, with 7 bases lining up with TRBD2. The germline V gene encodes CDR1 SQVTM and CDR2 ANQGSEA. Trimming took 2 bases from V and 3 from J; bases not matched to a gene: 7. The CDR3 length is 14 residues. For the CDR3, the DNA is TGCAGCGTTGAACTAGGGGAGGGTTACTACGAGCAGTACTTC. This gives the protein CSVELGEGYYEQYF.

The rearrangement joins TRBV7-9 to TRBJ2-3; 11 positions agree with TRBD2. CDR1 and CDR2 from the germline V gene are SEHNR and FQNEAQ (reference sequence). V shed 1 base and J 1 base; nucleotides not matched to a gene: 1. The CDR3 runs 16 residues. The CDR3 DNA reads TGTGCCAGCAGCTTAGGACTAGCGGGGCGCACAGATACGCAGTATTTT. Translated: CASSLGLAGRTDTQYF.

The J gene is TRBJ2-7, the V gene TRBV5-1, with D possibly matching TRBD2 (5 bases). The CDR3 loop spans 14 amino acids. The germline V and J ends were trimmed by 5 bases and 0 bases, with 12 bases remaining between them. Germline CDR1 reads SGHRS; CDR2 reads YFSETQ. In DNA form, the CDR3 reads TGCGCCAGCAGTTTCCTGGGGAGCTCCTACGAGCAGTACTTC. This translates into CASSFLGSSYEQYF.

This chain joins TRBV28 and TRBJ2-7; 7 bases agree with TRBD1. V lost 6 bases to trimming and J lost 7 bases; unmatched junction nucleotides: 9. The germline gives CDR1 MDHEN, CDR2 SYDVKM. This CDR3 has 13 amino acids. The CDR3 DNA follows: TGTGCCAGCAGACAGACAGGGCGCGGAGAGCAGTACTTC. Its protein is CASRQTGRGEQYF.

In nucleotides, the CDR3 is TGTGCCAGCAGTGACGACTGGAGGAAATATCAGCCCCAGCATTTT. Translated, it gives CASSDDWRKYQPQHF. The chain joins TRBV6-4 to TRBJ1-5; D is ambiguous. V gave up 2 bases and J gave up 5 bases, with 13 bases separating them. Germline-derived CDR1 and CDR2 are MRHNA and SNTAGT. The CDR3 loop spans 15 amino acids.

This rearrangement joins TRBV6-1 to TRBJ2-7, with D possibly matching TRBD1 (6 bases). The germline CDR1 and CDR2 sequences are MNHNS and SASEGT. This CDR3 region has 14 residues. Trimming removed 8 bases from V and 5 bases from J, with 19 bases in between. CDR3 sequence (DNA): TGTGCCAGCGGTCAGGGGAGCGGACCGGACGAGCAGTACTTC. As protein: CASGQGSGPDEQYF.

The chain recombines TRBV7-8 with TRBJ1-2; TRBD1 matches at 7 bases. Losses at the gene ends were 2 bases for V and 4 bases for J; bases not matched to a gene: 7. Germline CDR1 SGHVS, CDR2 FQNEAQ. This CDR3 is built from 15 residues. CDR3 in DNA: TGTGCCAGCAGCTTATCTACAGGGGCAGGCTATGGCTACACCTTC. It codes for CASSLSTGAGYGYTF.